A selection of T cell receptor beta chains follows, all from one sample in a study of radiotherapy plus CTLA-4 blockade in lung cancer. Assay used: immunoSEQ multiplex PCR; TCRdb lists only in-frame clones, some missing. Among about 98,000 clones listed, 80% to 85% were seen once. The sequences come from peripheral blood, collected from a patient treated with radiotherapy plus ipilimumab. The receptors were sampled from a human donor with non-small cell lung cancer who had a partial response to radiotherapy plus ipilimumab. Both conserved end residues are part of each CDR3. A D gene is named only where the DNA matches it firmly. Some rows have no size entry. The others give once, few or many, or a class for an expanded clone.

clone_size: once
d_call: TRBD1
v_call: TRBV6-5
j_call: TRBJ2-7
cdr3_aa: CASRRDRDEQYF
cdr3_nt: TGTGCCAGCAGGCGCGACAGGGACGAGCAGTACTTC

clone_size: few
d_call: TRBD1
v_call: TRBV5-6
j_call: TRBJ2-4
cdr3_aa: CASSLGQGIAKNIQYF
cdr3_nt: TGTGCCAGCAGCTTGGGACAGGGGATAGCCAAAAACATTCAGTACTTC

clone_size: NA
d_call: NA
v_call: TRBV27
j_call: TRBJ2-1
cdr3_aa: CASRYTGEQFF
cdr3_nt: TGTGCCAGCAGGTATACAGGGGAGCAGTTCTTC

clone_size: NA
d_call: NA
v_call: TRBV10-1
j_call: TRBJ2-3
cdr3_aa: CASSLGKSGTRERRDTQYF
cdr3_nt: TGCGCCAGCAGTTTGGGCAAATCCGGGACAAGGGAGCGTCGGGATACGCAGTATTTT

clone_size: NA
d_call: TRBD2
v_call: TRBV5-1
j_call: TRBJ2-1
cdr3_aa: CASSFGTSGTGHEQFF
cdr3_nt: TGCGCCAGCAGCTTTGGGACTAGCGGGACCGGACATGAGCAGTTCTTC

clone_size: NA
d_call: TRBD2
v_call: TRBV2
j_call: TRBJ2-1
cdr3_aa: CASRPPAGLGGLDEQFF
cdr3_nt: TGTGCCAGCAGACCCCCGGCGGGACTAGGGGGGTTGGATGAGCAGTTCTTC

clone_size: NA
d_call: NA
v_call: TRBV7-8
j_call: TRBJ1-2
cdr3_aa: CASSLPGYGYTF
cdr3_nt: TGTGCCAGCAGCTTACCAGGCTATGGCTACACCTTC

clone_size: NA
d_call: TRBD2
v_call: TRBV6-6
j_call: TRBJ2-7
cdr3_aa: CASSLAGGVYEQYF
cdr3_nt: TGTGCCAGCAGTCTAGCGGGAGGGGTCTACGAGCAGTACTTC

clone_size: once
d_call: NA
v_call: TRBV28
j_call: TRBJ1-1
cdr3_aa: CASKLMNTEAFF
cdr3_nt: TGTGCCAGCAAGCTGATGAACACTGAAGCTTTCTTT

clone_size: NA
d_call: TRBD1
v_call: TRBV5-1
j_call: TRBJ2-1
cdr3_aa: CASSFGQGGLDEQFF
cdr3_nt: TGCGCCAGCAGCTTTGGACAGGGAGGCCTCGATGAGCAGTTCTTC

clone_size: NA
d_call: TRBD1
v_call: TRBV7-3
j_call: TRBJ1-1
cdr3_aa: CASSLTGGNTEAFF
cdr3_nt: TGTGCCAGCAGCTTAACAGGGGGCAACACTGAAGCTTTCTTT

clone_size: NA
d_call: TRBD1
v_call: TRBV19
j_call: TRBJ2-1
cdr3_aa: CASSFRTGKYNEQFF
cdr3_nt: TGTGCCAGTAGTTTCCGGACAGGGAAATACAATGAGCAGTTCTTC

clone_size: few
d_call: NA
v_call: TRBV27
j_call: TRBJ1-1
cdr3_aa: CASSLSGQGLEAFF
cdr3_nt: TGTGCCAGCAGTTTATCGGGGCAGGGGCTGGAAGCTTTCTTT

clone_size: NA
d_call: NA
v_call: TRBV2
j_call: TRBJ1-1
cdr3_aa: CASTGREYTEAFF
cdr3_nt: TGTGCCAGCACAGGTCGAGAGTACACTGAAGCTTTCTTT

clone_size: NA
d_call: TRBD1
v_call: TRBV5-1
j_call: TRBJ1-4
cdr3_aa: CASSDRGPTNEKLFF
cdr3_nt: TGCGCCAGCAGTGACAGGGGGCCAACTAATGAAAAACTGTTTTTT

clone_size: few
d_call: NA
v_call: TRBV5-6
j_call: TRBJ1-5
cdr3_aa: CASSLVGENQPQHF
cdr3_nt: TGTGCCAGCAGCTTGGTAGGAGAGAATCAGCCCCAGCATTTT

clone_size: NA
d_call: TRBD1
v_call: TRBV2
j_call: TRBJ2-7
cdr3_aa: CASSTGQSEQYF
cdr3_nt: TGTGCCAGCAGTACGGGACAGTCAGAGCAGTACTTC

clone_size: NA
d_call: TRBD1
v_call: TRBV28
j_call: TRBJ2-6
cdr3_aa: CASRGQGSSGANVLTF
cdr3_nt: TGTGCCAGCAGGGGACAGGGAAGCTCTGGGGCCAACGTCCTGACTTTC

clone_size: NA
d_call: NA
v_call: TRBV25-1
j_call: TRBJ2-5
cdr3_aa: CASSEQQGPQETQYF
cdr3_nt: TGTGCCAGCAGTGAGCAGCAGGGCCCCCAAGAGACCCAGTACTTC

clone_size: NA
d_call: NA
v_call: TRBV6-1
j_call: TRBJ2-3
cdr3_aa: CASSLGGTTDTQYF
cdr3_nt: TGTGCCAGCAGCCTGGGCGGGACCACAGATACGCAGTATTTT

clone_size: NA
d_call: TRBD2
v_call: TRBV6-4
j_call: TRBJ2-1
cdr3_aa: CASSDRVAGGPRNEQFF
cdr3_nt: TGTGCCAGCAGTGACCGCGTAGCGGGAGGGCCGCGAAATGAGCAGTTCTTC

clone_size: few
d_call: TRBD2
v_call: TRBV2
j_call: TRBJ2-5
cdr3_aa: CASSASGLIQETQYF
cdr3_nt: TGTGCCAGCAGTGCTAGCGGTTTAATACAAGAGACCCAGTACTTC

clone_size: NA
d_call: TRBD1
v_call: TRBV4-2
j_call: TRBJ2-5
cdr3_aa: CASSQVGTGWETQYF
cdr3_nt: TGTGCCAGCAGCCAAGTAGGGACAGGGTGGGAGACCCAGTACTTC

clone_size: NA
d_call: NA
v_call: TRBV5-4
j_call: TRBJ1-1
cdr3_aa: CASSLSQAYDAFF
cdr3_nt: TGTGCCAGCAGCTTGTCTCAGGCCTACGACGCTTTCTTT

clone_size: once
d_call: NA
v_call: TRBV28
j_call: TRBJ2-5
cdr3_aa: CASSTNLHRVGETQYF
cdr3_nt: TGTGCCAGCAGTACCAATCTCCACAGGGTGGGAGAGACCCAGTACTTC

clone_size: few
d_call: TRBD1
v_call: TRBV28
j_call: TRBJ1-2
cdr3_aa: CASRETGGGYTF
cdr3_nt: TGTGCCAGCAGAGAAACAGGGGGAGGCTACACCTTC

clone_size: NA
d_call: NA
v_call: TRBV11-1
j_call: TRBJ2-3
cdr3_aa: CASSWSGTRDTQYF
cdr3_nt: TGTGCCAGCAGCTGGAGCGGCACCCGGGATACGCAGTATTTT

clone_size: NA
d_call: NA
v_call: TRBV7-9
j_call: TRBJ1-2
cdr3_aa: CASSQGRGPIPYGYTF
cdr3_nt: TGTGCCAGCAGCCAAGGGCGGGGGCCCATCCCCTATGGCTACACCTTC

clone_size: NA
d_call: NA
v_call: TRBV4-2
j_call: TRBJ1-1
cdr3_aa: CASSPKQGPSTEAFF
cdr3_nt: TGTGCCAGCAGCCCCAAACAGGGTCCCAGCACTGAAGCTTTCTTT

clone_size: NA
d_call: NA
v_call: TRBV7-2
j_call: TRBJ1-6
cdr3_aa: CASSLAWAGEGPLHF
cdr3_nt: TGTGCCAGCAGCTTAGCTTGGGCAGGGGAAGGCCCCCTCCACTTT

clone_size: NA
d_call: NA
v_call: TRBV5-1
j_call: TRBJ1-3
cdr3_aa: CASSASPGTAGNTIYF
cdr3_nt: TGCGCCAGCAGCGCCTCACCCGGGACTGCTGGAAACACCATATATTTT

clone_size: once
d_call: TRBD2
v_call: TRBV10-3
j_call: TRBJ2-1
cdr3_aa: CAIRQREGIKGSYNEQFF
cdr3_nt: TGTGCCATCCGCCAGCGGGAGGGTATAAAAGGCTCCTACAATGAGCAGTTCTTC

clone_size: once
d_call: NA
v_call: TRBV21-1
j_call: TRBJ1-1
cdr3_aa: CASSNPGRGTEAFF
cdr3_nt: TGTGCCAGCAGCAACCCCGGAAGGGGAACTGAAGCTTTCTTT

clone_size: NA
d_call: NA
v_call: TRBV29-1
j_call: TRBJ2-7
cdr3_aa: CSDQRQVSSYEQYF
cdr3_nt: TGCAGCGATCAACGACAGGTTAGCTCCTACGAGCAGTACTTC

clone_size: NA
d_call: NA
v_call: TRBV11-2
j_call: TRBJ2-7
cdr3_aa: CASSLASYEQYF
cdr3_nt: TGTGCCAGCAGCTTAGCGTCCTACGAGCAGTACTTC

clone_size: NA
d_call: TRBD1
v_call: TRBV18
j_call: TRBJ1-5
cdr3_aa: CASSPRTGGGQPQHF
cdr3_nt: TGTGCCAGCTCACCACGGACAGGGGGCGGTCAGCCCCAGCATTTT

clone_size: few
d_call: TRBD2
v_call: TRBV4-1
j_call: TRBJ2-3
cdr3_aa: CASTGLAGGTDTQYF
cdr3_nt: TGCGCCAGCACGGGACTAGCGGGAGGTACAGATACGCAGTATTTT

clone_size: NA
d_call: TRBD1
v_call: TRBV7-2
j_call: TRBJ2-5
cdr3_aa: CASSRQGGETQYF
cdr3_nt: TGTGCCAGCAGCAGACAGGGTGGAGAGACCCAGTACTTC

clone_size: NA
d_call: TRBD2
v_call: TRBV7-3
j_call: TRBJ2-1
cdr3_aa: CASSLGGTSFEQFF
cdr3_nt: TGTGCCAGCAGCTTAGGCGGGACTAGCTTTGAGCAGTTCTTC

clone_size: NA
d_call: TRBD1
v_call: TRBV4-2
j_call: TRBJ2-7
cdr3_aa: CASSQATGGSYEQYF
cdr3_nt: TGTGCCAGCAGCCAAGCGACAGGGGGATCCTACGAGCAGTACTTC

clone_size: NA
d_call: NA
v_call: TRBV5-1
j_call: TRBJ1-3
cdr3_aa: CASSSGVAGKRNTIYF
cdr3_nt: TGCGCCAGCAGCTCGGGGGTGGCAGGGAAGAGAAACACCATATATTTT

clone_size: NA
d_call: NA
v_call: TRBV7-2
j_call: TRBJ1-3
cdr3_aa: CASSALTVSGNTIYF
cdr3_nt: TGTGCCAGCAGCGCCCTAACCGTCTCTGGAAACACCATATATTTT

clone_size: NA
d_call: TRBD1
v_call: TRBV7-2
j_call: TRBJ1-2
cdr3_aa: CASSLSEGQGGPYGYTF
cdr3_nt: TGTGCCAGCAGCTTAAGTGAGGGACAGGGAGGACCCTATGGCTACACCTTC

clone_size: once
d_call: NA
v_call: TRBV28
j_call: TRBJ1-1
cdr3_aa: CASSLLREAFF
cdr3_nt: TGTGCCAGCAGTTTGTTGCGAGAAGCTTTCTTT

clone_size: NA
d_call: NA
v_call: TRBV7-7
j_call: TRBJ2-5
cdr3_aa: CASSLLGGGGETQYF
cdr3_nt: TGTGCCAGCAGCTTACTGGGAGGGGGAGGAGAGACCCAGTACTTC